The present T cell receptor (beta chain) was sequenced within a study of PD-1 blockade in classical Hodgkin lymphoma. Study-wide results and limits: Exclusion covered patients beginning nivolumab under 1 year post-ASCT. The CD4+ diversity rise by C4D1 was clearest in complete responders.

The time point is: cycle 4 day 1 (C4D1), after 6 weeks of nivolumab. Every patient had relapsed following autologous stem cell transplantation, and cohorts differed in brentuximab vedotin exposure. Using magnetic negative selection, the CD4+ T cells were separated out of thawed PBMCs. The length of the CDR3 is 15 residues. Looked up from germline, CDR1 is SEHNR and CDR2 is FQNEAQ (reference sequence). The J segment lost 6 bases and the V segment lost 5 bases, leaving 12 bases of the junction unmatched. Measured with immunoSEQ multiplex PCR; TCRdb has only the in-frame clones, and not every one. The sample lists about 9,500 clones, approximately 88% occurring once. For this clone: Its antigen is currently unknown.

This specimen consisted of CD4+ T cells from blood, obtained before the fourth cycle of nivolumab. This chain links TRBV7-9 with TRBJ1-1, with 7 bases lining up with TRBD1. The receptor was isolated from a human donor with classical Hodgkin lymphoma. The CDR3 is CASSTGTAGFSEAFF. The CDR3 coding sequence is TGTGCCAGCAGCACTGGGACAGCTGGATTCTCTGAAGCTTTCTTT.